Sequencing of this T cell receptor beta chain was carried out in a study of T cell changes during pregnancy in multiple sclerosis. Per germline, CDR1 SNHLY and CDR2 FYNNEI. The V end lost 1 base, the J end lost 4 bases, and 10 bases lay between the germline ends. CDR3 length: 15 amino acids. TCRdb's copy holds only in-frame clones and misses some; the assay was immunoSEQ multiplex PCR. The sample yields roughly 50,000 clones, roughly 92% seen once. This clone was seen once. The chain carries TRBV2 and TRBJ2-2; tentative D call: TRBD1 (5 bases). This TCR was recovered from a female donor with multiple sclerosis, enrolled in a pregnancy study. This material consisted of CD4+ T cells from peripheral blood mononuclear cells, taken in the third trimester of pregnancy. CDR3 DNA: TGTGCCAGCAGTGAAGGAGCCAGGGCCACCGGGGAGCTGTTTTTT. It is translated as CASSEGARATGELFF.